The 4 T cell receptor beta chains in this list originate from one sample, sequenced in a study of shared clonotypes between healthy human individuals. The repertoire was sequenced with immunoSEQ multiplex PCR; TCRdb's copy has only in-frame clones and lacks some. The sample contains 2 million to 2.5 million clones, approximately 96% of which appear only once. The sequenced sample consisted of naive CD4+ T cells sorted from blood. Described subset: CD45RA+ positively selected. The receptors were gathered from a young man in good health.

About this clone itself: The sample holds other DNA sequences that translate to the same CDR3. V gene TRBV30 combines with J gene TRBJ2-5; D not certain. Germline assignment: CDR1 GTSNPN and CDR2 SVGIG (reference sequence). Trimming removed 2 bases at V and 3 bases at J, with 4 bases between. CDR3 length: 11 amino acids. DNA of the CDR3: TGTGCCTGGAGTCAGGAAGAGACCCAGTACTTC. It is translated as CAWSQEETQYF.

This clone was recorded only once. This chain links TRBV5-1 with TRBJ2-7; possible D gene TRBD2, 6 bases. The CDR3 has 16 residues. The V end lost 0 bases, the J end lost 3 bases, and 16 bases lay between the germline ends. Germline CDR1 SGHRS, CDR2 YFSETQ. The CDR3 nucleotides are TGCGCCAGCAGCTTGGCCATCGGGGGAACTTTCTACGAGCAGTACTTC. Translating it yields CASSLAIGGTFYEQYF. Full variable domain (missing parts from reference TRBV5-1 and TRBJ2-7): KAGVTQTPRYLIKTRGQQVTLSCSPISGHRSVSWYQQTPGQGLQFLFEYFSETQRNKGNFPGRFSGRQFSNSRSEMNVSTLELGDSALYLCASSLAIGGTFYEQYFGPGTRLTVT.

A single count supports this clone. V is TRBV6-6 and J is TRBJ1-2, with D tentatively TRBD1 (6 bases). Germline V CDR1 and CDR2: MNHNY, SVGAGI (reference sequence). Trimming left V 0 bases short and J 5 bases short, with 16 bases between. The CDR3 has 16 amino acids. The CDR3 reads CASSYSPSRGSYGYTF. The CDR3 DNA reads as TGTGCCAGCAGTTACTCTCCCTCCAGGGGCTCATATGGCTACACCTTC.

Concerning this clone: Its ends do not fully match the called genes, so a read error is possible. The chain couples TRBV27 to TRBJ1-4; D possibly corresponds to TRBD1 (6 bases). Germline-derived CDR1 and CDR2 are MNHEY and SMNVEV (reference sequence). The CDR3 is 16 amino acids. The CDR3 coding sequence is TGTGCCAGCAGTGTATCGCGAGGGGGAACTAATGAAAAACTGTTTTTT. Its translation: CASSVSRGGTNEKLFF.